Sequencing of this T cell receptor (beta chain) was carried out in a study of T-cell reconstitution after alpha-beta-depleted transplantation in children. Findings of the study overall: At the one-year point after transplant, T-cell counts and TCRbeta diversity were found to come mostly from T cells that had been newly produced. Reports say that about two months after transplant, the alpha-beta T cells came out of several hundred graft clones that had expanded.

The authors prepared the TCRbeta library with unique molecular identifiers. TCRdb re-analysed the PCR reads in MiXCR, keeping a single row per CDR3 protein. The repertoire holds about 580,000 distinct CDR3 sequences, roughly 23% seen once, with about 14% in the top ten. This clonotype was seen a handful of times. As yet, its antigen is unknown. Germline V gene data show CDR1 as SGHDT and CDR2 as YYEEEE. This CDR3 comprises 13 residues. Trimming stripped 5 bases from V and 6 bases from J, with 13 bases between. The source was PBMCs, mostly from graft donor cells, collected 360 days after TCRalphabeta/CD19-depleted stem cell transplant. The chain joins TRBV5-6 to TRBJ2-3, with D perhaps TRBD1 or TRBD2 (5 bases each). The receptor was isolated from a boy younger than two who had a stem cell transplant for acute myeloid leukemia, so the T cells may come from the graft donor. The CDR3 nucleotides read TGTGCCAGCAGTTGGGGGTTGGGGGATACGCAGTATTTT. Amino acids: CASSWGLGDTQYF.